Described below is a single TCR beta chain sequence and its context. Antigen specificity is unknown. The sample belongs to a study of type 1 regulatory T cells. TCRdb re-analysed the reads in MiXCR, keeping a single row per CDR3 protein. This sample has tens of thousands of distinct CDR3 sequences; around 49% occur once, and the top ten carry approximately 2.3%. V was cut by 1 base and J by 5 bases, with 8 bases left in between. The CDR3 is made up of 13 amino acids. CDR1 and CDR2 from the germline V gene are LGHNA and YNFKEQ. Material: cultured non-Tr1 T cells, either the whole culture or a sorted T cell fraction (not recorded which). This sequence joins TRBV4-2 and TRBJ2-5, with TRBD1 as a possible D gene (5 bases). This TCR came from a human donor in good health. CDR3 amino acids: CASSQAGMETQYF. CDR3 coding DNA: TGTGCCAGCAGCCAAGCAGGGATGGAGACCCAGTACTTC.